This T cell receptor (beta chain) was sequenced in a study of radiation and T cells in renal cell carcinoma. The treatment denotes: treatment-naive control, cytoreductive nephrectomy. The tumor was a clear cell renal cell carcinoma. Here immunoSEQ multiplex PCR was the method, and the copy in TCRdb shows in-frame clones only, minus some. The sample lists about 8,100 clones, around 61% occurring once. Between the trimmed V and J ends, which lost 3 bases and 1 base, there was a span of 13 bases. Germline loops: CDR1 SGHTA, CDR2 FQGNSA. The CDR3 has 16 amino acids. This sequence originates from a man aged 60-69 years with renal cell carcinoma. The V call is TRBV7-2, the J call TRBJ1-5; D is perhaps TRBD1 (6 bases). The sample consisted of tumor tissue, taken from a patient whose treatment was nephrectomy without radiotherapy. The CDR3 region has the DNA TGTGCCAGCAGCTTCGTGGGGGCGGGAAGCAATCAGCCCCAGCATTTT. Amino acid sequence: CASSFVGAGSNQPQHF. The full variable domain, completed using reference TRBV7-2 and TRBJ1-5, is GAGVSQSPSNKVTEKGKDVELRCDPISGHTALYWYRQSLGQGLEFLIYFQGNSAPDKSGLPSDRFSAERTGGSVSTLTIQRTQQEDSAVYLCASSFVGAGSNQPQHFGDGTRLSIL.